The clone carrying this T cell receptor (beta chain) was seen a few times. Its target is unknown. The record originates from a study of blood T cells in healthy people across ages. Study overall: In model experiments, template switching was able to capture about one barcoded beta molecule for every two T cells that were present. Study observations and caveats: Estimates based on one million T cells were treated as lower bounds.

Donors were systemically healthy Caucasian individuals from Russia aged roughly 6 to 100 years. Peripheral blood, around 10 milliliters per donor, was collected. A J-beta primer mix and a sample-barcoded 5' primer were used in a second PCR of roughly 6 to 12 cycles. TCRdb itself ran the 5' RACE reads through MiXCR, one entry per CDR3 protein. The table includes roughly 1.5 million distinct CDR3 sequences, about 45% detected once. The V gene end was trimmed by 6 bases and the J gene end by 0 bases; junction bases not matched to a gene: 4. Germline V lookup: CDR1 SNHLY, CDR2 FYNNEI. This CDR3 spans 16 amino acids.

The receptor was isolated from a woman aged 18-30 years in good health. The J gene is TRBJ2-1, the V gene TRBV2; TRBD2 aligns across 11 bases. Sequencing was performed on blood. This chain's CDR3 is CASRFTSGSSYNEQFF. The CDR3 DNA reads TGTGCCAGCAGATTCACTAGCGGGAGCTCCTACAATGAGCAGTTCTTC. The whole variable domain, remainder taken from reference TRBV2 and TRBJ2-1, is EPEVTQTPSHQVTQMGQEVILRCVPISNHLYFYWYRQILGQKVEFLVSFYNNEISEKSEIFDDQFSVERPDGSNFTLKIRSTKLEDSAMYFCASRFTSGSSYNEQFFGPGTRLTVL.